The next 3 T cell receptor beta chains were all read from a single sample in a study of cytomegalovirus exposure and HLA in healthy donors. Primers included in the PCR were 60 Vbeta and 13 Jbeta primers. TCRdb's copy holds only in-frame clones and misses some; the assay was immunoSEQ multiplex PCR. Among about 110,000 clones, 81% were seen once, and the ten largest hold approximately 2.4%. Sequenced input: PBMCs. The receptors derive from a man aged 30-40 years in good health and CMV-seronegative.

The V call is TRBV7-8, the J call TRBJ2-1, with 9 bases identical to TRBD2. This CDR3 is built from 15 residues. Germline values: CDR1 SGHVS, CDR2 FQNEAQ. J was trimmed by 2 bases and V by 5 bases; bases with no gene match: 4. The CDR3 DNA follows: TGTGCCAGCAGCCAGGGCGGGAGGGCCTACAATGAGCAGTTCTTC. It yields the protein CASSQGGRAYNEQFF.

CDR3 bases: TGTGCCAGTTTGGACGGAGGGATCAATCAGCCCCAGCATTTT. Protein product: CASLDGGINQPQHF. The V and J genes are TRBV19 and TRBJ1-5; D is undetermined. The V gene's germline CDR1 is LNHDA and CDR2 SQIVND (reference sequence). Trimming took off 8 bases at V and 3 bases at J, with 14 bases between the two ends. The CDR3 is 14 residues long.

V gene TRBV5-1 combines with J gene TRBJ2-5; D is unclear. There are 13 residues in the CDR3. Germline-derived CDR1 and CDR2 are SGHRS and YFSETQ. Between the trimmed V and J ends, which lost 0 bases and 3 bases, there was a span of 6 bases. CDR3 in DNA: TGCGCCAGCAGCTTGGGTCGTGAAGAGACCCAGTACTTC. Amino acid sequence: CASSLGREETQYF.